The clone carrying this T cell receptor beta chain has ten or more counts. The antigen is undetermined. Healthy Caucasians supplied all donations. The entry originates in a study of identical twins. MiXCR, applied by TCRdb to the 5' RACE reads, yields one record per CDR3 protein. The sample comprises about 250,000 distinct CDR3 sequences, 7.5% of which are singletons, and under 6% rests with the top ten. Study-level results: Clonotypes of the beta chain that were abundant in cord blood carried fewer insertions (memory repertoires showed none). For out-of-frame beta sequences, excess twin sharing was weaker.

Germline assignment: CDR1 DFQATT and CDR2 SNEGSKA (reference sequence). This CDR3 is 12 amino acids long. J lost 9 bases, V lost 6 bases, and 7 bases had no gene match. The same sample was also studied in work on yellow fever vaccine responses in identical twins.

The sequencing sample was made of CD8+ T cells sorted from blood. V usage is TRBV20-1 and J usage is TRBJ1-5; TRBD1 aligns across 8 bases. The TCR was taken from a woman younger than 35 in good health. The CDR3 loop reads CSANEGTGPQHF. The CDR3 coding sequence is TGCAGTGCGAATGAGGGGACAGGGCCCCAGCATTTT.